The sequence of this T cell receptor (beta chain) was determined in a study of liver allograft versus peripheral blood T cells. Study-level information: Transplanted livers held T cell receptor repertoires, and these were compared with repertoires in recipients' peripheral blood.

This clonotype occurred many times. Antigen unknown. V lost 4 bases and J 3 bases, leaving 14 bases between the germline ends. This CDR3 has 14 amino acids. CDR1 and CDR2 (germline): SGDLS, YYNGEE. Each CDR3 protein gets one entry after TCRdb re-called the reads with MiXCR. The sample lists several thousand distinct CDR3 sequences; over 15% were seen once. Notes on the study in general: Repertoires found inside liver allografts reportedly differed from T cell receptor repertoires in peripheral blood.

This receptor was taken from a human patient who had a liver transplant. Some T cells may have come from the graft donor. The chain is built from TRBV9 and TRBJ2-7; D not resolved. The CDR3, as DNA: TGTGCCAGCAGCCCCCGGGTCTCCAACTACGAGCAGTACTTC. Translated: CASSPRVSNYEQYF.